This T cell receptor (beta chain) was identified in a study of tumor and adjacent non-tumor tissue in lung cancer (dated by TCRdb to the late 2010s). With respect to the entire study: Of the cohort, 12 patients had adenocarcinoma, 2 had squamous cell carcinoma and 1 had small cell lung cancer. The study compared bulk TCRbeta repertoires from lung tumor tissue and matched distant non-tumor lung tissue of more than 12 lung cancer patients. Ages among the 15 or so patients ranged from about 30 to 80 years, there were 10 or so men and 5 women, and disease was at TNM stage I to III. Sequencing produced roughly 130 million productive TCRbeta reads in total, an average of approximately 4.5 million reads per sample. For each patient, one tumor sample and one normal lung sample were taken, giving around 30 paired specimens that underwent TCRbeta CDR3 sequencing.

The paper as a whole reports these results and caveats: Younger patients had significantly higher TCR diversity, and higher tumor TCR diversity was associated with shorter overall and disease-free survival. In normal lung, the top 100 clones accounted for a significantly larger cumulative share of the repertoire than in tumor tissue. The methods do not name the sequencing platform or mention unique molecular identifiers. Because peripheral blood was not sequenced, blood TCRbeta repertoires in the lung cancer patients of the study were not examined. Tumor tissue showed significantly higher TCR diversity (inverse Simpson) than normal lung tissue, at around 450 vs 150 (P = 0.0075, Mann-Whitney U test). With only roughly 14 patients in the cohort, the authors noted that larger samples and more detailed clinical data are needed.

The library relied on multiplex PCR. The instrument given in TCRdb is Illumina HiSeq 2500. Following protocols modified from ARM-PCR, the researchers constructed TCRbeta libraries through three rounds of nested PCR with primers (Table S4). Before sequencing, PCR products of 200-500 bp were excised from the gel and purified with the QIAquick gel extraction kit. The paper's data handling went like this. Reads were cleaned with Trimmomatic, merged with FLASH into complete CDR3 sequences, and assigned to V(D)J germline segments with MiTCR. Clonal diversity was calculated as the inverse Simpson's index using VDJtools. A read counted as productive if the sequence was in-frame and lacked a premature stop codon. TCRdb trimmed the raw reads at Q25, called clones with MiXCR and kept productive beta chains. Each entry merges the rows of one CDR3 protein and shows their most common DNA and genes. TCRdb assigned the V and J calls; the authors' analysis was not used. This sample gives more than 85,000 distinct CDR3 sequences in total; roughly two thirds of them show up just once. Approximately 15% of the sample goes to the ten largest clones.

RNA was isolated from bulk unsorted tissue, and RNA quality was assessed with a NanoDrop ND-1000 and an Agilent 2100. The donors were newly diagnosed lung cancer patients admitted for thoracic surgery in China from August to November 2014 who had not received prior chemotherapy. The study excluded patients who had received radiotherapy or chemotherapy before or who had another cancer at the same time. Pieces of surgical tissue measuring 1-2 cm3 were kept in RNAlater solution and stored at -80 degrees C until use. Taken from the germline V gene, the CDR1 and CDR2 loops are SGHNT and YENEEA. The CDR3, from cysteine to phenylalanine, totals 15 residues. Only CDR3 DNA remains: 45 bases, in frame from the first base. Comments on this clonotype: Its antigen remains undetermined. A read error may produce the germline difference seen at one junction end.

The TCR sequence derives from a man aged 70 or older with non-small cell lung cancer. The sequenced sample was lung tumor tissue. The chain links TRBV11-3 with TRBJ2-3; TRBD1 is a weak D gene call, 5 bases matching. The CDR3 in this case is CASSLGAVPTDAQYF. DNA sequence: TGTGCTAGCAGCTTAGGGGCCGTCCCGACAGATGCGCAGTATTTT. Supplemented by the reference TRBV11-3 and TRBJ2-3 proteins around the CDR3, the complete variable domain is EAGVVQSPRYKIIEKKQPVAFWCNPISGHNTLYWYLQNLGQGPELLIRYENEEAVDDSQLPKDRFSAERLKGVDSTLKIQPAELGDSAVYLCASSLGAVPTDAQYFGPGTRLTVL.